This T cell receptor (beta chain) is from a study of shared clonotypes between healthy human individuals. On the study more broadly: Plates per donor: three CD4 naive, three CD4 memory, two CD8 naive, one CD8 memory.

The CDR3 sequence is 15 residues long. The germline gives CDR1 KGHSH, CDR2 LQKENI. V lost 6 bases and J lost 4; bases outside the gene matches: 6. About this clone itself: Its antigen is not known.

Study-level points and caveats: A few donors held about 5% of naive CD4 clonotypes in common.

In the authors' workflow: Junction-only immunoSEQ data arrived without quality scores, meaning filtering differed. Some clones are missing from TCRdb's copy, which holds only in-frame ones; the method was immunoSEQ multiplex PCR. That table gives V, J and clone size, and the DNA gave D and trimming. The sample has roughly 1,000,000 clones, around 78% seen once. The chain recombines TRBV18 with TRBJ2-2; TRBD1 matches 9 bases. Source material: memory CD4+ T cells from PBMCs. This sample's subset: CD45RA-negative fraction. The sequence was obtained from a man between 18 and 35 years old in good health. Some clones in this sample may be carry-over from other donors' samples. DNA for the CDR3: TGTGCCAGCTCTCCAAGGGGACAGGGCACCGGGGAGCTGTTTTTT. Protein product: CASSPRGQGTGELFF.